These 9 T cell receptor beta chains came from one sample sequenced in a study of CD8+ T cells in alopecia areata. Treatment indicated: oral pan-JAK inhibitor, 5-10 mg twice daily. It was cDNA, reverse transcribed from extracted RNA, that served as the sequencing template. Repertoires were generated with immunoSEQ multiplex PCR, while TCRdb's copy carries only in-frame clones and drops some. The table lists approximately 210,000 clones, roughly 70% of them singletons, with approximately 1.2% in the top ten. The input for sequencing was CD4+ T cells sorted from blood, taken around week 49, from a patient treated with tofacitinib. All receptors come from a human donor with alopecia areata.

This clone was seen more than once but under ten times. This chain connects TRBV6-1 to TRBJ2-1; 8 positions agree with TRBD1. The CDR3 sequence is 13 residues long. Germline V gene sequence: CDR1 MNHNS, CDR2 SASEGT. Trimming at V came to 3 bases and at J to 7 bases, leaving 2 bases not matched to a gene. CDR3 DNA: TGTGCCAGCAGTGACACAGGGGGTAATGAGCAGTTCTTC. It codes for CASSDTGGNEQFF.

This chain connects TRBV4-3 to TRBJ1-2; D unclear. V dropped 0 bases and J dropped 8 bases, with 10 bases sitting between them. Germline CDR1 reads LGHNA; CDR2 reads YSLEER. This CDR3 region has 13 residues. The CDR3 nucleotides are TGCGCCAGCAGCCAAGAAAGGGTGGGGGGCTACACCTTC. Its translation is CASSQERVGGYTF.

This chain links TRBV16 with TRBJ1-1, with D hard to call. Germline CDR1 reads KGHSY; CDR2 reads FQNENV. The CDR3 totals 15 residues. Trimming stripped 4 bases from V and 0 bases from J, with 12 bases between. The CDR3 here is CASSPNSKMNTEAFF. For the CDR3, the DNA is TGTGCCAGCAGCCCTAATTCCAAAATGAACACTGAAGCTTTCTTT.

V and J are TRBV4-3 and TRBJ2-5, with D perhaps matching TRBD1 or TRBD2 (5 bases each). Trimming cost V 0 bases and J 5 bases, with 16 bases left between them. CDR1 and CDR2 from the germline V gene are LGHNA and YSLEER. The CDR3 extends over 16 amino acids. Here the CDR3 reads CASSQEGRGVTETQYF. The DNA for the CDR3 is TGCGCCAGCAGCCAAGAGGGCAGAGGGGTTACCGAGACCCAGTACTTC.

This clone was seen a handful of times. CDR3 coding DNA: TGTGCCAGCAGCCCGCGGCCACAAGAGACCCAGTACTTC. Protein: CASSPRPQETQYF. V is TRBV7-2 and J is TRBJ2-5; D ambiguous. CDR1 and CDR2 from the germline V gene are SGHTA and FQGNSA. The CDR3 sequence is 13 residues long. Trimming left V 5 bases short and J 2 bases short, with 9 bases between. Supplemented by reference TRBV7-2 and TRBJ2-5, the full variable domain reads GAGVSQSPSNKVTEKGKDVELRCDPISGHTALYWYRQSLGQGLEFLIYFQGNSAPDKSGLPSDRFSAERTGGSVSTLTIQRTQQEDSAVYLCASSPRPQETQYFGPGTRLLVL.

The genes are TRBV27 and TRBJ2-6; TRBD1 might be the D (5 bases). V dropped 1 base and J dropped 0 bases, with 16 bases sitting between them. Germline CDR1 MNHEY, CDR2 SMNVEV (reference sequence). This CDR3 has 19 amino acids. CDR3 sequence reads: CASSLWAGNPISGANVLTF. CDR3 sequence (DNA): TGTGCCAGCAGTTTATGGGCAGGGAACCCTATCTCTGGGGCCAACGTCCTGACTTTC.

The rearrangement links TRBV5-1 to TRBJ1-6; TRBD1 matches at 9 bases. The germline V gene encodes CDR1 SGHRS and CDR2 YFSETQ. This CDR3 contains 16 residues. J lost 8 bases, V lost 3 bases, and 9 bases had no gene match. The CDR3, as DNA: TGCGCCAGCAGCTCGGAACCCGGGACAGGGCATTCACCCCTCCACTTT. This gives the protein CASSSEPGTGHSPLHF.

This chain joins TRBV2 and TRBJ2-3; D not certain. The germline CDR1 and CDR2 sequences are SNHLY and FYNNEI. V gave up 6 bases and J gave up 3 bases, with 7 bases separating them. This CDR3 has 12 amino acids. This CDR3 is CASSKTTDTQYF. In DNA form, the CDR3 reads TGTGCCAGCAGCAAAACGACAGATACGCAGTATTTT.

This clone was seen once. The V gene is TRBV7-2, the J gene TRBJ2-3, with 9 bases matching TRBD1. Germline CDR1 and CDR2: SGHTA and FQGNSA. V lost 4 bases and J lost 2; bases outside the gene matches: 4. This CDR3 contains 15 residues. This chain's CDR3 is CASSWGDRDTDTQYF. CDR3 nucleotide sequence: TGTGCCAGCAGCTGGGGGGACAGGGACACAGATACGCAGTATTTT.